This T cell receptor beta chain was identified in a study of blood T cell repertoires in COVID-19. At the level of the study: Material from acute and convalescent COVID-19 was sourced from the United States, Italy and Spain. PBMCs, B-cell-depleted T cells, or T cells were the source of the cDNA or gDNA that made up the material.

How the authors handled the data: Estimation of nucleated cell counts relied on the amplification of reference gene primers. Data came from immunoSEQ multiplex PCR; TCRdb stores just in-frame clones and leaves some out. That table is the source of V, J and clone size, and D and trimming were worked out from the DNA. The sample carries nearly 55,000 clones, approximately 86% recorded once. This CDR3 spans 17 amino acids. Trimming pared 0 bases from V and 2 bases from J, leaving 13 bases between. Germline-derived CDR1 and CDR2 are KGHDR and SFDVKD. This receptor was obtained from a man in his 70s with active COVID-19. The chain uses TRBV24-1 and TRBJ2-1; a possible D gene is TRBD1 (6 bases). The sequencing input was peripheral blood. The CDR3: CATSDLQGQGPYNEQFF. The CDR3 coding sequence is TGTGCCACCAGTGATTTGCAGGGGCAGGGCCCCTACAATGAGCAGTTCTTC.